The source of this T cell receptor beta chain is a study of blood T cell repertoires in COVID-19 (dated by TCRdb to 2019 to 2021). Study-wide context: Samples from collaborators originated in the United States, Italy and Spain and spanned both the acute and convalescent phases of COVID-19. The material from the prospective study consisted of cDNA or gDNA derived from T cells, B-cell-depleted T cells, or PBMCs. The dataset comprised deeply sampled blood TCRbeta repertoires from subjects exposed to, actively infected with, or recovered from COVID-19. The repertoires were released in a freely available public database intended as a resource for research on the immune response to SARS-CoV-2. Samples were obtained from the ongoing ImmuneRACE study (first 160 participants) and from over a thousand subjects provided by 6 global collaborators. A de-identified subject ID, COVID-19 status, age in years and sex were almost always included in the sample metadata. Where HLA class I and class II types were available, the types were taken from metadata supplied by the sample provider, not from assay-based typing. Points the paper makes about the study in general: Clinical and demographic metadata were provided uncurated, with the amount varying by source and participant.

The immunoSEQ Assay, a bias-controlled multiplex PCR, was used to amplify TCRbeta CDR3 regions from genomic DNA. On the authors' methods: The number of nucleated cells in each sample was estimated by amplification of reference gene primers within the assay. To quantify the absolute abundance of each unique TCRbeta CDR3 rearrangement, sequence reads were collapsed and filtered. For each sample, productive Simpson clonality was calculated as the square root of Simpson's diversity index across productive rearrangements. TCRdb mirrors the immuneACCESS table, restricted to in-frame sequences. Some clones are absent from its copies; in checked studies, under half trace to an unresolved V gene, and the reason for the others is unknown. Clonal size and the V and J genes are those of that table, whereas D and trimming came from the DNA. The sample has approximately 120,000 clones on record, roughly 69% of them singletons. 2% to 2.5% of the sample comes from the top ten.

Counted from cysteine to phenylalanine, this CDR3 has 13 amino acids. Only the CDR3 portion is preserved as DNA: 39 bases, with reading frame beginning at the first base. Trimming costs V 6 bases and J 0 bases, and their ends lie 6 bases apart. Based on the germline V gene, the CDR1 and CDR2 sequences are MNHEY and SVGEGT. Each collaborating institution followed its own protocols to collect whole blood in K2EDTA tubes. For TCRbeta analysis, collaborator samples were shipped as frozen whole blood, as isolated PBMCs, or as DNA extracted from either sample type. Points on this clone: The clone's antigen remains unknown. One base away there is no much larger clone; base qualities are not given.

This sequence uses TRBV6-2 or TRBV6-3 and TRBJ1-5, with the D gene call left open. This receptor was identified in a woman aged 70-85 years with acute or convalescent COVID-19. Sequencing was performed on peripheral blood. Read as DNA, the sequence is TGTGCCAGCAGCAGAGATAGCAATCAGCCCCAGCATTTT. Its product reads: CASSRDSNQPQHF.